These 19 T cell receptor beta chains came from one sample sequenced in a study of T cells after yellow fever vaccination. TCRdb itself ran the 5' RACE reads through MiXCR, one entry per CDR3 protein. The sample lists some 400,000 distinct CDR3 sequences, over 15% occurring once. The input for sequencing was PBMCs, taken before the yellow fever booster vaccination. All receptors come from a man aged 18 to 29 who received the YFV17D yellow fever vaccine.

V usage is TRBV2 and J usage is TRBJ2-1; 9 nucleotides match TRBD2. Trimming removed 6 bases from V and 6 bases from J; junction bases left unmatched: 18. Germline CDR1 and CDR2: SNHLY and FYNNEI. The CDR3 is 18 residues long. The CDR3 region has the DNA TGTGCCAGCAGACCATCCCGTGATGTGGGACTAGCCCGCAATGAGCAGTTCTTC. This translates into CASRPSRDVGLARNEQFF.

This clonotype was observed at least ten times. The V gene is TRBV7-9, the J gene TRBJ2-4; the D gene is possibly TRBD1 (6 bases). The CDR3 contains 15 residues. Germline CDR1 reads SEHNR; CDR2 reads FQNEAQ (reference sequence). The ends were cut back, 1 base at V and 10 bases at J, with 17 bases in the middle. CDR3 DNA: TGTGCCAGCAGCTTAGAACCAGAAGGGGGACGGATTCAGTACTTC. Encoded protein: CASSLEPEGGRIQYF.

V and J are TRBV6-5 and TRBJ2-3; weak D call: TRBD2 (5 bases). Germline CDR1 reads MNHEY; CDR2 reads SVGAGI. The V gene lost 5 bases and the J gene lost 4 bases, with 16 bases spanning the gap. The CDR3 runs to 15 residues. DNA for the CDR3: TGTGCCAGCAGTAACCGCCCAACCGGGGCAGATACGCAGTATTTT. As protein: CASSNRPTGADTQYF.

CDR3 DNA: TGTGCCAGCAGCTTGTTTACCAGGATGAGCACCGGGGAGCTGTTTTTT. Residues: CASSLFTRMSTGELFF. The V call is TRBV5-6, the J call TRBJ2-2; D is undetermined. There are 16 residues in the CDR3. V dropped 1 base and J dropped 4 bases, with 14 bases sitting between them. Germline V CDR1 and CDR2: SGHDT, YYEEEE.

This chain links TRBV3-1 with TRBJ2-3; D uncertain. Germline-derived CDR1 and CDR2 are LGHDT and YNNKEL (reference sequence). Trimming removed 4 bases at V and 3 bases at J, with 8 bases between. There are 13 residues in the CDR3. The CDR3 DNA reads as TGTGCCAGCAGCCGGTCCAGAACAGATACGCAGTATTTT. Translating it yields CASSRSRTDTQYF.

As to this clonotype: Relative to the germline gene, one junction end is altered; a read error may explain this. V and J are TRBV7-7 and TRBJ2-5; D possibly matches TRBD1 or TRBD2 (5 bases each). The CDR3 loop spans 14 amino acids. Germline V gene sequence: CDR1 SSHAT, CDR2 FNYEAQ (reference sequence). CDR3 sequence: CASSPGTEGETQYF. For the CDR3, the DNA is TGTGCTAGCAGCCCCGGGACCGAGGGGGAGACCCAGTACTTC.

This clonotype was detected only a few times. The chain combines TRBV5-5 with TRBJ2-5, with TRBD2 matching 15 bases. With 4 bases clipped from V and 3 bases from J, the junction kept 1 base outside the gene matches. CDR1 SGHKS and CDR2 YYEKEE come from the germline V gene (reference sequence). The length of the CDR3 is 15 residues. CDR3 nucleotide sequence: TGTGCCAGCAGCAGGACTAGCGGGGGGGAAGAGACCCAGTACTTC. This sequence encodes CASSRTSGGEETQYF.

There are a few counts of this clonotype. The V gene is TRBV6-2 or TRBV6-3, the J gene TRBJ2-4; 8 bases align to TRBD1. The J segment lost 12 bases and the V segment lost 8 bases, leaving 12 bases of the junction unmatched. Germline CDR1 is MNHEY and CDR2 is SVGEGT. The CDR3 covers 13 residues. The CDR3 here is CASAETGAKDQYF. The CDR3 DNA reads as TGTGCCAGCGCGGAGACAGGGGCGAAGGATCAGTACTTC.

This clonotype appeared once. CDR3 residues: CASRPRGGRFSYEQYF. In DNA, the CDR3 is TGTGCCAGCAGACCCCGAGGGGGCAGATTCTCCTACGAGCAGTACTTC. The genes are TRBV6-1 and TRBJ2-7; TRBD1 aligns across 7 bases. Per germline, CDR1 MNHNS and CDR2 SASEGT. The J segment lost 0 bases and the V segment lost 6 bases, leaving 11 bases of the junction unmatched. The CDR3 is 16 amino acids.

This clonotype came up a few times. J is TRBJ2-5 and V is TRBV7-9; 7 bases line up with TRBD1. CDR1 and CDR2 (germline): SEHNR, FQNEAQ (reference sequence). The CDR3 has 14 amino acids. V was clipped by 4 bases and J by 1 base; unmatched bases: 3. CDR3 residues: CASSSPGGQETQYF. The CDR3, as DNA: TGTGCCAGCAGCTCGCCAGGGGGCCAAGAGACCCAGTACTTC.

The CDR3 sequence: CASSLRSPSYEQYV. CDR3 in DNA: TGCGCCAGCAGCTTGAGGAGCCCTTCCTACGAGCAGTACGTC. The chain recombines TRBV5-1 with TRBJ2-7; D remains unclear. V lost 1 base, J lost 1 base, and 9 bases lay in between. This CDR3 contains 14 residues. Germline lookup yields CDR1 SGHRS and CDR2 YFSETQ.

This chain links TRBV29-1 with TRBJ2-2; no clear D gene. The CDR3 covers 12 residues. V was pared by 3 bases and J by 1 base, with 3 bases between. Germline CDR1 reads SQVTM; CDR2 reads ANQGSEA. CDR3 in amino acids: CSVERNTGELFF. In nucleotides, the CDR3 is TGCAGCGTTGAGCGGAACACCGGGGAGCTGTTTTTT.

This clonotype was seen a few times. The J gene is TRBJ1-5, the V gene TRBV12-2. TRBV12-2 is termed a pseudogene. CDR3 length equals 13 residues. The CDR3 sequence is CASPTSKGQPQHF. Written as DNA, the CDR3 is TGTGCAAGTCCCACTTCTAAGGGTCAGCCCCAGCATTTT.

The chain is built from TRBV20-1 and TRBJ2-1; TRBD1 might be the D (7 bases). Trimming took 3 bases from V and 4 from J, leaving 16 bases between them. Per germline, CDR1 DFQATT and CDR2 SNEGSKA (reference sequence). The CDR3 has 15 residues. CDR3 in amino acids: CSASGQVGGYNEQFF. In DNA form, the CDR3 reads TGCAGTGCTAGTGGACAGGTGGGGGGATACAATGAGCAGTTCTTC.

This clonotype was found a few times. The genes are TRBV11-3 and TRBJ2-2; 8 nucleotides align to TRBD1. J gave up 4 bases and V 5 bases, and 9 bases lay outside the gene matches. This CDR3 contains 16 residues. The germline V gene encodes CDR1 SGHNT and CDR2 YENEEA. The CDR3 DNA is TGTGCCAGCAGCCCCCCAGGGGGCAGCGCCACCGGGGAGCTGTTTTTT. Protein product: CASSPPGGSATGELFF.

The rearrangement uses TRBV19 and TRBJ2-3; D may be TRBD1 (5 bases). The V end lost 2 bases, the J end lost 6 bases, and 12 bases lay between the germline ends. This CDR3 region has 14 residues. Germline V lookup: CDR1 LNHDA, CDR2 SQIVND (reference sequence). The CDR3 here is CASSINPRVDTQYF. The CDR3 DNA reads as TGTGCCAGTAGTATAAACCCCAGGGTCGATACGCAGTATTTT.

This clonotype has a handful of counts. DNA of the CDR3: TGCAGTGCTAAAGGGCGGGCACAAGAGACCCAGTACTTC. This gives the protein CSAKGRAQETQYF. The chain links TRBV20-1 to TRBJ2-5; tentative D call: TRBD2 (5 bases). Germline loops: CDR1 DFQATT, CDR2 SNEGSKA (reference sequence). Trimming pared 4 bases from V and 2 bases from J, leaving 11 bases between. The CDR3 length is 13 residues.

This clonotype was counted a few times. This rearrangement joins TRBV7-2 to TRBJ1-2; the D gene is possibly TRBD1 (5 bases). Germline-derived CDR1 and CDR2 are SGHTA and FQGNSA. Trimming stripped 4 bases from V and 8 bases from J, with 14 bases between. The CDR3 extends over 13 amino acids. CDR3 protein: CASSSGEGLGYTF. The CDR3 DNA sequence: TGTGCCAGCAGCTCGGGAGAGGGACTGGGCTACACCTTC.

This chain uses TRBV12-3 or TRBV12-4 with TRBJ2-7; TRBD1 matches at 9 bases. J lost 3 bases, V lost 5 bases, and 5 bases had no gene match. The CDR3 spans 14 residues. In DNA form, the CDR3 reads TGTGCCAGCAGTCCCGGGACAGGGATCTACGAGCAGTACTTC. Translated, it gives CASSPGTGIYEQYF.